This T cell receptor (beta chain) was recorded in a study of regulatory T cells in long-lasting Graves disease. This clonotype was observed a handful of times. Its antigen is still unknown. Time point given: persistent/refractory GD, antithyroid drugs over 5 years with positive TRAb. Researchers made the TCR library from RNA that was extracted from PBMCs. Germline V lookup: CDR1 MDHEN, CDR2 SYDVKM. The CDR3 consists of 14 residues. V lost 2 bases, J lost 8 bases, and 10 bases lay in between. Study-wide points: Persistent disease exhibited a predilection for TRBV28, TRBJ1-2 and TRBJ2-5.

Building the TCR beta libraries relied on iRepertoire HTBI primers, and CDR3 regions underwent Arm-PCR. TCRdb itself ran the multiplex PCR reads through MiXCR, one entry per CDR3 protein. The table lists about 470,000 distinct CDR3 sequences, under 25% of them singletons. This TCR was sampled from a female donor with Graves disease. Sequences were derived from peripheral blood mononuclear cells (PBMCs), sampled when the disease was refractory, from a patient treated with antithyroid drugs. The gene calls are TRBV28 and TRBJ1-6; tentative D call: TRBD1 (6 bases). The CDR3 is CASSLSTGHSPLHF. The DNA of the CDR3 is TGTGCCAGCAGTTTAAGTACAGGGCATTCACCCCTCCACTTT.